This T cell receptor beta chain came from a study of blood T cell repertoires in COVID-19 (dated by TCRdb to the early 2020s). In the study overall: The collaborator samples originated in the United States, Italy and Spain and spanned the acute and convalescent phases of COVID-19. The repertoires were released in a freely available public database intended as a resource for research on the immune response to SARS-CoV-2. The material from the prospective study consisted of cDNA or gDNA derived from T cells, B-cell-depleted T cells, or PBMCs. The dataset comprised deeply sampled blood TCRbeta repertoires from subjects exposed to, actively infected with, or recovered from COVID-19. The sample metadata nearly always contained a de-identified subject ID, COVID-19 status, age in years and sex. The samples were drawn from two sources: the first 160 participants of the ongoing ImmuneRACE study, and 1,200 or so subjects contributed by 6 global collaborators. Where available, HLA class I and class II types were obtained from metadata supplied by the sample provider rather than from assay-based typing. The full study reports these points: The amount of clinical and demographic metadata varied by source and participant and was provided uncurated.

Whole blood was collected in K2EDTA tubes by collaborating institutions according to the institutions' own protocols. For TCRbeta analysis, collaborators shipped samples in one of three forms: frozen whole blood, isolated PBMCs, or DNA extracted from either of those sample types. TCRbeta CDR3 regions were amplified from genomic DNA using the immunoSEQ Assay, a bias-controlled multiplex PCR. In the source study's methods: The number of nucleated cells in each sample was estimated from the amplification of reference gene primers within the assay. Sequence reads were collapsed and filtered to measure the absolute abundance of every unique TCRbeta CDR3 rearrangement. For each sample, productive Simpson clonality was calculated as the square root of Simpson's diversity index across productive rearrangements. The source is immuneACCESS, and TCRdb retained only in-frame sequences with V and J called. Part of the clones is not carried over; for the studies checked, unresolved V genes explain less than half of this, and the remainder is unexplained. That table supplies the V and J calls and clone size; D and trimming were determined from the DNA. For this sample the table gives tens of thousands of clones, of which 80% to 90% were detected only once. The top ten clones comprise more than 8.5% of the sample.

As regards this clone: This clone's antigen is unknown. No base quality values were provided; no much bigger clone lies one nucleotide off.

Material: peripheral blood. The clonotype was recovered from a man in his fifties or sixties in a cohort sampled during active COVID-19.

The CDR3: CASSRREGRTDTQYF. The bases are TGTGCCAGCAGCCGCCGTGAGGGGAGGACAGATACGCAGTATTTT. Recombination joined TRBV5-4 with TRBJ2-3, with TRBD2 tentatively as D gene (6 bases match). Deletion took 4 bases off V and 3 bases off J, with a span of 15 bases between the germline ends. CDR1 and CDR2 are drawn from the germline V gene (reference sequence): SGHNT, YYREEE. Counted from cysteine to phenylalanine, this CDR3 has 15 amino acids. Only CDR3 DNA remains: 45 bases, in frame from the first base.